This note documents a single TCR beta chain sequence. This clonotype has just a few counts. The antigen this receptor binds is unknown. No quality values exist for individual bases; no much larger clone is one base distant. The sample is drawn from a study of human T cells and chemical hapten exposure (dated by TCRdb to about 2021). Some background on the complete study: For sensitization, 2% DPC in acetone was applied to a 2 cm by 2 cm area of upper inner arm skin. Patients additionally received weekly therapeutic DPC doses to the scalp throughout the approximately 25-week study period. Patch tests used Finn chambers with 0.01% DPC on the upper back, scored after 6 days by International Contact Dermatitis Research Group standards. For TCR sequencing, blood came from approximately 29 alopecia patients at anywhere from one to four time points (pre-sensitization, 2, 6 and 24 weeks). Libraries were pooled for sequencing, and variation in per-sample TCR yields was attributed mainly to small differences in library volumes within the pool. The patient cohort, mostly female, included alopecia areata with under or over 50% scalp involvement, alopecia totalis and alopecia universalis. This study followed changes in the peripheral blood TCR repertoire in vivo during primary and secondary sensitization of alopecia patients to the hapten diphenylcyclopropenone (DPC). Blood samples were taken from patients before sensitization (week 0) and then at 2, 6 and about 24 weeks after DPC sensitization. Broader findings and caveats from the paper: After repeated subsampling, the strength of the expansion versus patch-test correlation and the threshold at which it became significant changed. Because all patients had alopecia, a presumed autoimmune disease, the immune response of the patients might differ from that of healthy individuals. DPC sensitization did not change how many TCRs were above 1 in 1000 frequency, and no evidence was found of alterations in global repertoire structure. The number of PT1 expanded TCRs positively correlated with patch test score, significant at thresholds 8, 16 and 32 but not 4. Expanded TCRs formed significantly more large CDR3 similarity clusters than pre-sensitization or healthy control sets, consistent with antigen-driven responses.

The library came from RACE. The instrument given in TCRdb is NextSeq 500. During library preparation, unique molecular identifiers were attached to individual cDNA molecules so that TCRs could be counted in a quantitative, reproducible way. From each blood RNA sample, both TCR alpha and TCR beta chains were sequenced. The study's processing was this. Samples had a median of about 96,000 TCRs, with a range from about 23,224 to 690,600. The Decombinator software suite was used to annotate V, J and CDR3 in the TCR reads. Every sample was subsampled to the same number of TCRs (28,000) for the PS versus PT1 abundance plots. Expanded TCRs were defined as absent before sensitization and observed at least eight times at the 2-week time point. The public reads were run again by TCRdb, first through fastp at Q25 and then through MiXCR, and only productive beta chains were kept. Duplicate CDR3 protein sequences are folded into a single record with the most common DNA and genes. TCRdb assigned the V and J calls; the authors' analysis was not used. The sample table records roughly 110,000 distinct CDR3 sequences; 9% to 15% of these occur just once. Together, the top ten hold around 1.7% of the sample.

Explained via the paper, the time point label denotes: pre-sensitization, week 0. What the treatment or condition label conveys for this sample: therapeutic diphenylcyclopropenone sensitization with weekly scalp DPC. Blood at each patch-test visit was drawn before the patch test was applied. Patients were considered eligible if aged 18 to 70, diagnosed with alopecia and deemed suitable for DPC therapy, and patients were excluded if pregnant. Total RNA was extracted from unfractionated whole blood that had been collected in Tempus Blood RNA tubes. CDR1 and CDR2, looked up from the germline V gene, are SGHAT and FQNNGV. The CDR3 starts with the cysteine, ends with the phenylalanine, and has 15 residues. Only CDR3 DNA is held: 45 bases, read in frame from base 1. V is pruned by 5 bases and J by 6 bases, leaving 8 bases of the junction without a gene match.

The rearranged chain carries TRBV11-2 and TRBJ2-2; 8 of the junction bases match TRBD1. The clonotype was recovered from a woman aged 45-65 years with alopecia areata. Some clones in this sample may be carry-over from other donors' samples. The sample here was whole blood, taken in connection with sensitization to the hapten diphenylcyclopropenone (DPC). In nucleotide form, the sequence is TGTGCCAGCAGCAGGACAGGGACCCACTCCGGGGAGCTGTTTTTT. Its translation reads: CASSRTGTHSGELFF.